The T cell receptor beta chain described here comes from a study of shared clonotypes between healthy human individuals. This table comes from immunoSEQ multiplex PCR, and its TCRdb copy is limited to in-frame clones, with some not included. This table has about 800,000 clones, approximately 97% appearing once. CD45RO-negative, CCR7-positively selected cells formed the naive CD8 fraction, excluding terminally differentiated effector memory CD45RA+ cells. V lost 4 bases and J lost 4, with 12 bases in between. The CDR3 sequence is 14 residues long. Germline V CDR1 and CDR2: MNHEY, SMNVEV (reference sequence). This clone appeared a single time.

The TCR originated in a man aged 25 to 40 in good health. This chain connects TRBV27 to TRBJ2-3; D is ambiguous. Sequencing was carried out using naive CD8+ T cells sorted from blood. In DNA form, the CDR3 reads TGTGCCAGCAGTTCCTCCCAGCAACCAGATACGCAGTATTTT. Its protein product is CASSSSQQPDTQYF.